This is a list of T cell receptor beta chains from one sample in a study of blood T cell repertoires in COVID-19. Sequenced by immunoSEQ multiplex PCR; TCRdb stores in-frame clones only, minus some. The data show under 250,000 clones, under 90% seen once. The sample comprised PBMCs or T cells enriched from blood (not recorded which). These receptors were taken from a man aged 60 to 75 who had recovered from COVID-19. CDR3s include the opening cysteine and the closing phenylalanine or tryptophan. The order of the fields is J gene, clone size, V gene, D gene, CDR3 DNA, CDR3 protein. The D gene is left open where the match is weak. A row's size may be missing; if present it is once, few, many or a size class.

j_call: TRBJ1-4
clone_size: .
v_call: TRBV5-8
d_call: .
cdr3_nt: TGTGCCAGCAGCTTGGACCAGGGACATGCAACTAATGAAAAACTGTTTTTT
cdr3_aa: CASSLDQGHATNEKLFF

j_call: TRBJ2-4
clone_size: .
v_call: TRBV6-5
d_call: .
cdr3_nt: TGTGCCAGCAGTCCCATCGCGTTAGCCAAAAACATTCAGTACTTC
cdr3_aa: CASSPIALAKNIQYF

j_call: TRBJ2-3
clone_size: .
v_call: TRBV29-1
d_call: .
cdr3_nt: TGCAGCGTTATAGAGATTAGGGGCGCAGATACGCAGTATTTT
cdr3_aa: CSVIEIRGADTQYF

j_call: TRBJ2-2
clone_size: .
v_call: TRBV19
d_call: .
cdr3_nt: TGTGCCAGTAGTACCCCACGGGGAACGAACACCGGGGAGCTGTTTTTT
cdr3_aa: CASSTPRGTNTGELFF

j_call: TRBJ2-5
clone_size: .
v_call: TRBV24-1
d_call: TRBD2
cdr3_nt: TGTGCCACCAGTGATCGGACTAGCGGGGGTGAGACCCAGTACTTC
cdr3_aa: CATSDRTSGGETQYF

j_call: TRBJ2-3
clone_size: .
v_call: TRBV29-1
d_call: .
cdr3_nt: TGCAGCGTTGAAGATGGGGAGGTCGGTGCAGATACGCAGTATTTT
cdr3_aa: CSVEDGEVGADTQYF

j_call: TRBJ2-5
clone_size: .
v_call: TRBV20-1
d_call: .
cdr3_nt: TGCAGTGCTAGTGGGAGCCAGGGGGAGACCCAGTACTTC
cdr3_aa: CSASGSQGETQYF

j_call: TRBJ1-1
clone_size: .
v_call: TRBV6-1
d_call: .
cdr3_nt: TGTGCCAGCAGTGAATTTGGGCCGGATGTCACTGAAGCTTTCTTT
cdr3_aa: CASSEFGPDVTEAFF

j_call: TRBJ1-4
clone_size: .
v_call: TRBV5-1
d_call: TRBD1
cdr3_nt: TGCGCCAGCAGCCTGGGACAGGGAAATGAAAAACTGTTTTTT
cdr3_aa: CASSLGQGNEKLFF

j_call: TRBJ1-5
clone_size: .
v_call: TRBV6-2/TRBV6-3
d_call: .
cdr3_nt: TGTGCCAGCAGTTACCCCCACCAGGGGTATCAGCCCCAGCATTTT
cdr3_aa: CASSYPHQGYQPQHF

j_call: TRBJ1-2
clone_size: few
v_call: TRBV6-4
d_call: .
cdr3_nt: TGTGCCAGCAGTGGTCCCCCCCGGGTACAATACTATGGCTACACCTTC
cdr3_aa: CASSGPPRVQYYGYTF

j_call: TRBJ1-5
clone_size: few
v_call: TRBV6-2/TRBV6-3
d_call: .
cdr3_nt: TGTGCCAGCAGTGACAGAAAAGGAGGGCAAGCCCAGCATTTT
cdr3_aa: CASSDRKGGQAQHF

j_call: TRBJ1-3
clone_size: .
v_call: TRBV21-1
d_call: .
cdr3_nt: TGTGCCAGCAGCAAAATCCTTGGAAACACCATATATTTT
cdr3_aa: CASSKILGNTIYF

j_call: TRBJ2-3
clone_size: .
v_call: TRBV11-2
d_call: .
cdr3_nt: TGTGCCAGCAGCTTGGAGGGCGGGAACACAGATACGCAGTATTTT
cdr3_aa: CASSLEGGNTDTQYF

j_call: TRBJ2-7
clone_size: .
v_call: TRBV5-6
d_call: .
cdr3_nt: TGTGCCAGCAGCTTGGGGCCAGGGGCACCGTACGAGCAGTACTTC
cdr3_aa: CASSLGPGAPYEQYF

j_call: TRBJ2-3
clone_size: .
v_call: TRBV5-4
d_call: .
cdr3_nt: TGTGCCAGCAGCGCCGGGACTTACCTCCGAGATACGCAGTATTTT
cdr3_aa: CASSAGTYLRDTQYF

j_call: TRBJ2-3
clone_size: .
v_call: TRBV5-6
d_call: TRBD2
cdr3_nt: TGTGCCAGCAGCACCAGCGGGGGCACAGATACGCAGTATTTT
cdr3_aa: CASSTSGGTDTQYF

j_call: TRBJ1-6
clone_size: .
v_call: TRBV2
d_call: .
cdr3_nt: TGTGCCAGTAAGGGGACAAACGGGAATTCACCCCTCCACTTT
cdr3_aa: CASKGTNGNSPLHF

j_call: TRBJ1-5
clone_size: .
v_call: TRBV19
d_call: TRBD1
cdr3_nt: TGTGCCAGTAGTCCCCGGACAGGGGGCGGTCAGCCCCAGCATTTT
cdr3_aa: CASSPRTGGGQPQHF

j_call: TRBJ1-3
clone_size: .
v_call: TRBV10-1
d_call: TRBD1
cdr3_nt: TGCGCCAGCACCAAGGGCGAGGCAGGGGGTGAAAGCTCTGGAAACACCATATATTTT
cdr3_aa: CASTKGEAGGESSGNTIYF

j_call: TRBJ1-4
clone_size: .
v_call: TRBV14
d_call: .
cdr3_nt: TGTGCCAGCAGCCAAGATCTCGTTTCTACAAAACTGTTTTTT
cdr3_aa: CASSQDLVSTKLFF

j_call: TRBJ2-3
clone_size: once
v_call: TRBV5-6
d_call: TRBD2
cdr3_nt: TGTGCCAGCACTATACCGGGACTAGCGGGGGGTACTAGCACAGATACGCAGTATTTT
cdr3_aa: CASTIPGLAGGTSTDTQYF

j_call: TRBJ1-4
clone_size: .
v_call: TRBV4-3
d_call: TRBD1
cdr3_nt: TGCGCCAGCAGCCAAACTGTGACAGGGGGTAATTTACTGTTTTTT
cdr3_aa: CASSQTVTGGNLLFF

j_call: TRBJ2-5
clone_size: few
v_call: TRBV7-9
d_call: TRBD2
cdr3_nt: TGTGCCAGCAGCGTAGCGGGGCAGCAAGAGACCCAGTACTTC
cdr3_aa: CASSVAGQQETQYF

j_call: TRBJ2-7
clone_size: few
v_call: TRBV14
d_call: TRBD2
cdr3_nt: TGTGCCAGCAGCCAAAACCTAGCGGGGAACTACGAGCAGTACTTC
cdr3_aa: CASSQNLAGNYEQYF

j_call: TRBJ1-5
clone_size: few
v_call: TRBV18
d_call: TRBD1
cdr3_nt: TGTGCCAGCTCCGGGACAGGGGATCAGCCCCAGCATTTT
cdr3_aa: CASSGTGDQPQHF

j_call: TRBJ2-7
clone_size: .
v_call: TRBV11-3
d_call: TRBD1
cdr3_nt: TGTGCCAGCAGCTCGGGACAGGGGGCTTACGAGCAGTACTTC
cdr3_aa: CASSSGQGAYEQYF

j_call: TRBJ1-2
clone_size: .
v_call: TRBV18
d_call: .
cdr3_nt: TGTGCCAGCTCACCCGACCGGGACACTTATGGCTACACCTTC
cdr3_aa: CASSPDRDTYGYTF

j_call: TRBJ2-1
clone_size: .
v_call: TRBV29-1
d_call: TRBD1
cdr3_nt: TGCAGCGCCGACAGGGGGAGAAATGAGCAGTTCTTC
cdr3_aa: CSADRGRNEQFF